The 25 T cell receptor beta chains reported below all come from one sample, sequenced in a study of cytomegalovirus exposure and HLA in healthy donors. Primers: 60 Vbeta forward and 13 Jbeta reverse. Here immunoSEQ multiplex PCR was the method, and the copy in TCRdb shows in-frame clones only, minus some. The sample records about 190,000 clones, more than 80% being singletons. Sequenced: PBMCs. These receptors were obtained from a boy between 5 and 17 years old in good health and CMV-seronegative.

The CDR3 DNA follows: TGCGCCAGCAGCCCCGGGACAGGGTTCTCTGGAAACACCATATATTTT. Its protein product is CASSPGTGFSGNTIYF. The rearrangement uses TRBV5-1 and TRBJ1-3; 9 bases are a match to TRBD1. Losses at the gene ends were 4 bases for V and 0 bases for J; bases not matched to a gene: 5. Per germline, CDR1 SGHRS and CDR2 YFSETQ. The length of the CDR3 is 16 residues.

J is TRBJ2-7 and V is TRBV7-6, with TRBD2 matching 7 bases. J lost 3 bases, V lost 5 bases, and 4 bases had no gene match. Germline V CDR1 and CDR2: SGHVS, FNYEAQ. The CDR3 consists of 13 residues. CDR3 sequence: CASSLGGNYEQYF. The CDR3 coding sequence is TGTGCCAGCAGCCTGGGAGGGAACTACGAGCAGTACTTC. The full variable domain, with the rest looked up from reference TRBV7-6 and TRBJ2-7, is GAGVSQSPRYKVTKRGQDVALRCDPISGHVSLYWYRQALGQGPEFLTYFNYEAQQDKSGLPNDRFSAERPEGSISTLTIQRTEQRDSAMYRCASSLGGNYEQYFGPGTRLTVT.

The chain couples TRBV7-2 to TRBJ2-7, with D unresolved. Trimming removed 5 bases from V and 6 bases from J, with 11 bases in between. Germline lookup yields CDR1 SGHTA and CDR2 FQGNSA. CDR3 size: 12 residues. This CDR3 is CASSPPGGEQYF. The CDR3 nucleotides read TGTGCCAGCAGCCCCCCCGGCGGCGAGCAGTACTTC.

This chain links TRBV6-1 with TRBJ2-7, with a tentative D call TRBD1 (5 bases). Germline CDR1 MNHNS, CDR2 SASEGT. This CDR3 comprises 15 residues. The V end was cut by 4 bases, the J end by 4 bases, with 17 bases between. The CDR3 reads CASSGQTDLGYEQYF. The CDR3 DNA reads TGTGCCAGCAGTGGACAGACGGATTTGGGGTACGAGCAGTACTTC.

This clone was seen a handful of times. The V gene is TRBV25-1, the J gene TRBJ2-2, with TRBD1 identical over 8 bases. The junction had 5 bases not matched to a gene; V was cut back by 8 bases and J by 3 bases. Germline CDR1 MGHDK, CDR2 SYGVNS. The CDR3 loop spans 14 amino acids. The CDR3, as DNA: TGTGCCAGCTCGACAGGGGAGGACACCGGGGAGCTGTTTTTT. Translated, it gives CASSTGEDTGELFF.

The table lists this clone with a few counts. The genes are TRBV18 and TRBJ1-2; the match to TRBD1 covers 11 bases. Germline assignment: CDR1 KGHSH and CDR2 LQKENI. The V and J ends lost 3 bases and 12 bases, in that order; junction bases with no gene match: 15. This CDR3 has 16 amino acids. For the CDR3, the DNA is TGTGCCAGCTCACCGTCGGAACCGGGACAGGGGGGAATTGACACCTTC. It specifies CASSPSEPGQGGIDTF.

Concerning this clone: Other DNA sequences in the sample encode the same CDR3. The chain is built from TRBV11-2 and TRBJ1-2; D gene unclear. Germline CDR1 reads SGHAT; CDR2 reads FQNNGV. V was pared by 0 bases and J by 3 bases, with 5 bases between. CDR3 size: 13 residues. This CDR3 is CASSLDRDYGYTF. The CDR3 DNA reads TGTGCCAGCAGCTTAGATCGCGACTATGGCTACACCTTC.

This clone showed up just a few times. The genes are TRBV27 and TRBJ1-1, with TRBD1 identical over 7 bases. The trim removed 5 bases at V and 4 bases at J, leaving 7 bases unmatched. Per the germline V gene, CDR1 is MNHEY and CDR2 is SMNVEV (reference sequence). The CDR3 is made up of 14 amino acids. CDR3 protein: CASSMHRGTTEAFF. CDR3 DNA: TGTGCCAGCAGTATGCACAGGGGAACCACTGAAGCTTTCTTT.

This clone has just one count. The CDR3 loop is CASRRDFQETQYF. CDR3 DNA: TGTGCCAGCAGAAGGGACTTTCAAGAGACCCAGTACTTC. The chain joins TRBV27 to TRBJ2-5; weak D call: TRBD2 (6 bases). Germline V gives CDR1 MNHEY, CDR2 SMNVEV (reference sequence). V lost 6 bases, J lost 2 bases, and 10 bases lay in between. The CDR3 is 13 residues long.

This chain uses TRBV18 with TRBJ2-5; the match to TRBD1 covers 9 bases. Germline assignment: CDR1 KGHSH and CDR2 LQKENI. This CDR3 region has 13 residues. The trim removed 6 bases at V and 5 bases at J, leaving 4 bases unmatched. In DNA, the CDR3 is TGTGCCAGCTCCCGGGACAGGGAGGAGACCCAGTACTTC. Protein sequence: CASSRDREETQYF. Together with reference TRBV18 and TRBJ2-5, the CDR3 gives the full variable domain: NAGVMQNPRHLVRRRGQEARLRCSPMKGHSHVYWYRQLPEEGLKFMVYLQKENIIDESGMPKERFSAEFPKEGPSILRIQQVVRGDSAAYFCASSRDREETQYFGPGTRLLVL.

This chain uses TRBV19 with TRBJ1-1; 7 bases align to TRBD1. The CDR3 runs 14 residues. The V gene's germline CDR1 is LNHDA and CDR2 SQIVND (reference sequence). The V segment lost 4 bases and the J segment 4 bases; nucleotides outside the gene matches: 6. CDR3 protein: CASSTIQGGTEAFF. The CDR3 DNA reads as TGTGCCAGTAGTACCATCCAGGGGGGCACTGAAGCTTTCTTT.

This clone was picked up a small number of times. The rearrangement uses TRBV29-1 and TRBJ1-2; 10 bases fit TRBD1. Germline V gene data show CDR1 as SQVTM and CDR2 as ANQGSEA. V shed 3 bases, J shed 8 bases, and the junction held 9 bases outside the gene matches. The CDR3 covers 14 residues. The CDR3 spells CSVDGTGDIRGYTF. CDR3 DNA sequence: TGCAGCGTTGACGGGACAGGGGATATCAGGGGCTACACCTTC.

The V and J genes are TRBV5-1 and TRBJ2-7; tentative D call: TRBD1 (5 bases). CDR1 and CDR2 from the germline V gene are SGHRS and YFSETQ. The CDR3 consists of 14 residues. V lost 0 bases, J lost 1 base, and 8 bases lay in between. The CDR3 sequence: CASSLVYRSYEQYF. The DNA for the CDR3 is TGCGCCAGCAGCTTGGTTTACAGGTCCTACGAGCAGTACTTC.

The chain recombines TRBV6-1 with TRBJ2-3; 9 positions match TRBD1. The CDR3 has 16 amino acids. V lost 0 bases, J lost 4 bases, and 5 bases stayed unmatched. CDR1 is MNHNS and CDR2 is SASEGT in the germline V gene. The CDR3 protein is CASSEALGQGSDTQYF. The CDR3 nucleotides read TGTGCCAGCAGTGAAGCGTTGGGACAGGGCTCAGATACGCAGTATTTT.

Worth noting for this clone: Within the sample, other DNA sequences also encode this same CDR3. J is TRBJ1-5 and V is TRBV19, with 11 nucleotides matching TRBD1. Looked up from germline, CDR1 is LNHDA and CDR2 is SQIVND (reference sequence). V shed 5 bases and J 4 bases; nucleotides not matched to a gene: 1. The CDR3 loop spans 14 amino acids. The CDR3 nucleotides read TGTGCCAGTAGTGGGACAGGGGGAAATCAGCCCCAGCATTTT. Translated: CASSGTGGNQPQHF.

The chain is built from TRBV7-9 and TRBJ1-4, with D possibly TRBD1 on 5 matching bases. The CDR3 totals 12 residues. Germline loops: CDR1 SEHNR, CDR2 FQNEAQ (reference sequence). V dropped 5 bases and J dropped 7 bases, with 8 bases sitting between them. CDR3 sequence: CASSQGGEKLFF. CDR3 in DNA: TGTGCCAGCAGCCAGGGAGGTGAAAAACTGTTTTTT.

This clone turned up a few times. The chain employs TRBV30 and TRBJ1-1, with 10 bases aligning to TRBD1. This CDR3 has 16 residues. In germline, CDR1 is GTSNPN, CDR2 SVGIG (reference sequence). The trim removed 5 bases at V and 11 bases at J, leaving 20 bases unmatched. CDR3 nucleotides: TGTGCCTGGGTCGGGACAGGGGTTTTTCGGGGGCTGAATGCTTTCTTT. Amino acid sequence: CAWVGTGVFRGLNAFF.

This chain connects TRBV30 to TRBJ2-1; TRBD1 aligns across 7 bases. The CDR3 is 13 amino acids. V lost 1 base, J lost 8 bases, and 5 bases stayed unmatched. The germline V gene encodes CDR1 GTSNPN and CDR2 SVGIG (reference sequence). CDR3 region: CAWSDYRGDEQFF. CDR3 coding DNA: TGTGCCTGGAGTGACTACAGGGGCGATGAGCAGTTCTTC.

This chain joins TRBV30 and TRBJ2-5; TRBD2 agrees at 14 bases. The J call may be faulty, since TRBJ2-7 better matches the DNA end. There are 15 residues in the CDR3. Germline V gives CDR1 GTSNPN, CDR2 SVGIG (reference sequence). The CDR3 coding sequence is TGTGCCTGGAGTGTACGGACTAGCGGGGGGCACGAGCAGTACTTC. Amino acid sequence: CAWSVRTSGGHEQYF.

This clone was observed a handful of times. The chain combines TRBV7-9 with TRBJ1-1; the D gene is possibly TRBD1 (6 bases). The V and J ends lost 6 bases and 5 bases respectively, with 19 bases between them. Germline loops: CDR1 SEHNR, CDR2 FQNEAQ (reference sequence). This CDR3 is built from 15 residues. CDR3 DNA sequence: TGTGCCAGCAGATCTAGCGGCGTTCAGGGGACTGAAGCTTTCTTT. Translating gives CASRSSGVQGTEAFF.

J is TRBJ2-7 and V is TRBV5-1; D is ambiguous. The CDR3 is 16 residues long. V lost 1 base to trimming and J lost 6 bases, with 20 bases between them. Germline lookup yields CDR1 SGHRS and CDR2 YFSETQ. CDR3 region: CASSLSLRLQSSEQYF. CDR3 DNA sequence: TGCGCCAGCAGCTTGAGTCTAAGACTTCAGAGCTCCGAGCAGTACTTC.

This clone has only one observation. The rearrangement uses TRBV30 and TRBJ1-2; D is perhaps TRBD1 (6 bases). Germline CDR1 GTSNPN, CDR2 SVGIG (reference sequence). Trimming stripped 5 bases from V and 4 bases from J, with 11 bases between. CDR3 size: 12 residues. CDR3 sequence reads: CAWAGTIYGYTF. CDR3 sequence (DNA): TGTGCCTGGGCCGGGACAATCTATGGCTACACCTTC.

As concerns this clone: The sample contains more than one DNA sequence encoding this CDR3. The gene calls are TRBV5-1 and TRBJ2-1; 10 bases fit TRBD2. J lost 5 bases, V lost 0 bases, and 11 bases had no gene match. This CDR3 is 18 amino acids long. Germline CDR1 reads SGHRS; CDR2 reads YFSETQ. The CDR3 here is CASSLAQLAGRVNNEQFF. CDR3 DNA sequence: TGCGCCAGCAGCTTGGCCCAACTAGCGGGACGCGTAAACAATGAGCAGTTCTTC. The full variable domain, rest sourced from reference TRBV5-1 and TRBJ2-1, is KAGVTQTPRYLIKTRGQQVTLSCSPISGHRSVSWYQQTPGQGLQFLFEYFSETQRNKGNFPGRFSGRQFSNSRSEMNVSTLELGDSALYLCASSLAQLAGRVNNEQFFGPGTRLTVL.

The count of this clone is one. The chain employs TRBV5-4 and TRBJ2-7, with 9 bases fitting TRBD1. The CDR3 is 16 amino acids. Germline V CDR1 and CDR2: SGHNT, YYREEE (reference sequence). With V trimmed by 4 bases and J by 2 bases, 10 bases remained unmatched. The CDR3 spells CASSRSMGQGAYEQYF. The CDR3, as DNA: TGTGCCAGCAGCCGAAGCATGGGACAGGGCGCCTACGAGCAGTACTTC.

This chain joins TRBV4-3 and TRBJ2-5; 8 nucleotides line up with TRBD1. Germline V lookup: CDR1 LGHNA, CDR2 YSLEER. This CDR3 comprises 17 residues. The trim removed 0 bases at V and 2 bases at J, leaving 8 bases unmatched. The chain's CDR3 is CASSQEWTGRWQETQYF. The CDR3 bases are TGCGCCAGCAGCCAAGAATGGACAGGGAGGTGGCAAGAGACCCAGTACTTC.